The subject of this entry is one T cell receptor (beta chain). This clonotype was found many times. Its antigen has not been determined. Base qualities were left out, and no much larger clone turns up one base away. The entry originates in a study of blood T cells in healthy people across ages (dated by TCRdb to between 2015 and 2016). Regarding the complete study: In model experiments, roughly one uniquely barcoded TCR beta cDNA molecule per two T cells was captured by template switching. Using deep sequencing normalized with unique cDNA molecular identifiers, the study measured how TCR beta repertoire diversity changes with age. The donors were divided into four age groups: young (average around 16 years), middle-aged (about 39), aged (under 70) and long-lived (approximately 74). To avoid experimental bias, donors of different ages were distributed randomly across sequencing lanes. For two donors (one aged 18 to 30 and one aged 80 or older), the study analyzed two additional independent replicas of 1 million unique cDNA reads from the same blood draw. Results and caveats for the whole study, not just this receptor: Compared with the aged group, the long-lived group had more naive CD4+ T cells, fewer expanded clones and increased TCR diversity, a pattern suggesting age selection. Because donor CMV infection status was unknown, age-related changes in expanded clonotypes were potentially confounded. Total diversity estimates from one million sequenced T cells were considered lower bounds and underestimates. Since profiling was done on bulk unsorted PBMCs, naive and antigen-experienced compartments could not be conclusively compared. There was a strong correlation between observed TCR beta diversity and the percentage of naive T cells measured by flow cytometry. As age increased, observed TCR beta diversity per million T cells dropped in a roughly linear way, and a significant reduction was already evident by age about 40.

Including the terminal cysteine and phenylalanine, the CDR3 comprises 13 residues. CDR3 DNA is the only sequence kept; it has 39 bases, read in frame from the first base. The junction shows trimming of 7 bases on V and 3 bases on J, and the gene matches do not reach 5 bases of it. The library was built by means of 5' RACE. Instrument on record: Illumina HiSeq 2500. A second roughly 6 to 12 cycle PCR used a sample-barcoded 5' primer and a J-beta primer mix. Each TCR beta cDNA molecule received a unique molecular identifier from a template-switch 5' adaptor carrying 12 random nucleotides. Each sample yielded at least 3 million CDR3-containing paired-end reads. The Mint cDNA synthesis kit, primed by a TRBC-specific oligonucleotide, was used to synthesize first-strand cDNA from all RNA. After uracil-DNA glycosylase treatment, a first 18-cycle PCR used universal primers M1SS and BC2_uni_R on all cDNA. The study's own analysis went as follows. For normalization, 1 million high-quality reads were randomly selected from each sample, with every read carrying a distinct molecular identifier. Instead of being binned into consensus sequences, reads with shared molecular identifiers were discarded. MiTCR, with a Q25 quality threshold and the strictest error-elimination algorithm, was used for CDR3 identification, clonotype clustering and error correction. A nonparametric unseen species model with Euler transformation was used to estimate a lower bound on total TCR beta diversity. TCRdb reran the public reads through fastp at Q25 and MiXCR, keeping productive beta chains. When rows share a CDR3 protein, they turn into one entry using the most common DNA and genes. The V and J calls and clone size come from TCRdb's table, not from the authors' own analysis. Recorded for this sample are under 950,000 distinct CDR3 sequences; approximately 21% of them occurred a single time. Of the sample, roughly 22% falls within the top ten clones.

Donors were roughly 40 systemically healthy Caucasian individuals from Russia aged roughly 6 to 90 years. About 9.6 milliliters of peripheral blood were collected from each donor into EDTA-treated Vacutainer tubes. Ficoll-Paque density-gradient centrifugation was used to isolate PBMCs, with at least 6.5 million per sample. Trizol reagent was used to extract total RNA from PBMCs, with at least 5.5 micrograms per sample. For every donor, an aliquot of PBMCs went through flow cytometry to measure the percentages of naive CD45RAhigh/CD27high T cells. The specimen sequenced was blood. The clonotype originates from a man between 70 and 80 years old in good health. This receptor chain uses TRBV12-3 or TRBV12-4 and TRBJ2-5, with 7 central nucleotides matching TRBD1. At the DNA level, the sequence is TGTGCCAGCAATAAGGGACAGAAAGAGACCCAGTACTTC. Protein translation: CASNKGQKETQYF.